What follows are 25 T cell receptor beta chains derived from one specimen sequenced in a study of T cell changes during pregnancy in multiple sclerosis. Sequencing was performed with immunoSEQ multiplex PCR; in TCRdb, only in-frame clones are kept and a portion is missing. The sample has about 65,000 clones; around 92% are singletons. This specimen consisted of CD8+ T cells from peripheral blood mononuclear cells, obtained in the third trimester of pregnancy. The source of these receptors is a female donor in good health, enrolled as a control in a pregnancy study.

V is TRBV9 and J is TRBJ1-5; 8 nucleotides match TRBD1. The CDR3 runs to 17 residues. From germline, CDR1 is SGDLS and CDR2 YYNGEE. Unmatched junction bases numbered 9, after V lost 4 bases and J lost 0 bases. CDR3 in amino acids: CASSSGTGDYSNQPQHF. The CDR3 DNA sequence: TGTGCCAGCAGCTCCGGGACAGGAGACTATAGCAATCAGCCCCAGCATTTT. The full variable domain, with the rest looked up from reference TRBV9 and TRBJ1-5, is DSGVTQTPKHLITATGQRVTLRCSPRSGDLSVYWYQQSLDQGLQFLIQYYNGEERAKGNILERFSAQQFPDLHSELNLSSLELGDSALYFCASSSGTGDYSNQPQHFGDGTRLSIL.

The J gene is TRBJ2-2, the V gene TRBV5-6, with D maybe TRBD1 (6 bases). Germline V gene lookup returns CDR1 SGHDT and CDR2 YYEEEE. Trimming shortened V by 4 bases and J by 6 bases, and 10 bases separated the two germline ends. The CDR3 consists of 13 residues. CDR3 protein: CASSLQGPGELFF. As DNA, the CDR3 is TGTGCCAGCAGCCTACAGGGCCCCGGGGAGCTGTTTTTT.

This chain links TRBV9 with TRBJ1-5; possible D gene TRBD1, 6 bases. This CDR3 has 13 residues. Germline V gene lookup returns CDR1 SGDLS and CDR2 YYNGEE. V lost 3 bases, J lost 10 bases, and 14 bases lay in between. This chain's CDR3 is CASSEGVGTPQHF. The CDR3 bases are TGTGCCAGCAGCGAGGGGGTGGGAACACCCCAGCATTTT. Full variable domain (rest looked up from reference TRBV9 and TRBJ1-5): DSGVTQTPKHLITATGQRVTLRCSPRSGDLSVYWYQQSLDQGLQFLIQYYNGEERAKGNILERFSAQQFPDLHSELNLSSLELGDSALYFCASSEGVGTPQHFGDGTRLSIL.

The CDR3 is CASSERQGRPEAFF. For the CDR3, the DNA is TGTGCCAGCAGCGAACGACAGGGGAGACCTGAAGCTTTCTTT. The rearrangement joins TRBV11-3 to TRBJ1-1, with 8 bases that match TRBD1. This CDR3 region has 14 residues. With 5 bases clipped from V and 6 bases from J, the junction kept 8 bases outside the gene matches. Germline V gives CDR1 SGHNT, CDR2 YENEEA.

This sequence joins TRBV5-1 and TRBJ2-1; D possibly corresponds to TRBD2 (5 bases). This CDR3 spans 15 amino acids. The germline V gene encodes CDR1 SGHRS and CDR2 YFSETQ. Trimming stripped 1 base from V and 4 bases from J, with 12 bases between. The CDR3 sequence is CASSLIPDSYNEQFF. CDR3 nucleotides: TGCGCCAGCAGCTTGATTCCGGACTCGTACAATGAGCAGTTCTTC.

This clone was detected only once. The chain employs TRBV29-1 and TRBJ2-1, with D tentatively TRBD2 (5 bases). Trimming cost V 6 bases and J 8 bases, with 11 bases left between them. The CDR3 extends over 11 amino acids. Germline values: CDR1 SQVTM, CDR2 ANQGSEA. The CDR3 region is CSVGEEDEQFF. CDR3 DNA sequence: TGCAGCGTGGGAGAAGAGGATGAGCAGTTCTTC.

The chain recombines TRBV2 with TRBJ2-3; 9 bases map to TRBD2. V was pared by 8 bases and J by 0 bases, with 6 bases of the junction left unmatched. The CDR3 length is 15 residues. Germline V gene sequence: CDR1 SNHLY, CDR2 FYNNEI. The CDR3 loop reads CASHGLAPSTDTQYF. In DNA, the CDR3 is TGTGCCAGCCACGGACTAGCGCCTAGCACAGATACGCAGTATTTT.

The V call is TRBV14, the J call TRBJ1-2, with 8 bases lining up with TRBD1. This CDR3 comprises 15 residues. The ends lost 3 bases at V and 1 base at J; junction bases unmatched: 4. CDR1 is SGHDN and CDR2 is FVKESK in the germline V gene. The CDR3 DNA reads TGTGCCAGCAGCCACCGGACAGGGAATAACTATGGCTACACCTTC. Translating gives CASSHRTGNNYGYTF. Based on the CDR3 plus reference TRBV14 and TRBJ1-2, the full variable domain is EAGVTQFPSHSVIEKGQTVTLRCDPISGHDNLYWYRRVMGKEIKFLLHFVKESKQDESGMPNNRFLAERTGGTYSTLKVQPAELEDSGVYFCASSHRTGNNYGYTFGSGTRLTVV.

The rearrangement joins TRBV2 to TRBJ2-7; 9 nucleotides match TRBD1. The CDR3 length is 14 residues. CDR1 SNHLY and CDR2 FYNNEI come from the germline V gene. V dropped 7 bases and J dropped 5; count of bases not matched to a gene: 9. CDR3 in amino acids: CASILGTGSHEQYF. CDR3 DNA: TGTGCCAGCATCCTCGGGACAGGGTCCCACGAGCAGTACTTC.

The rearrangement joins TRBV9 to TRBJ1-2, with D possibly matching TRBD1 (5 bases). The V end was cut by 9 bases, the J end by 4 bases, with 13 bases between. Per germline, CDR1 SGDLS and CDR2 YYNGEE. This CDR3 is built from 12 residues. CDR3 nucleotide sequence: TGTGCCACCGGGAGGGGCTCCTATGGCTACACCTTC. This gives the protein CATGRGSYGYTF.

The chain has TRBV9 and TRBJ2-3; 9 nucleotides line up with TRBD1. Trimming cost V 3 bases and J 4 bases; bases outside gene matches: 9. In germline, CDR1 is SGDLS, CDR2 YYNGEE. The CDR3 runs to 16 residues. CDR3 DNA sequence: TGTGCCAGCAGCGGAACCACAGGGGGCTCTCCAGATACGCAGTATTTT. It specifies CASSGTTGGSPDTQYF.

V and J are TRBV9 and TRBJ1-1, with D possibly TRBD1 on 5 matching bases. CDR3 length: 14 amino acids. Trimming took off 0 bases at V and 6 bases at J, with 12 bases between the two ends. The germline CDR1 and CDR2 sequences are SGDLS and YYNGEE. The CDR3 spells CASSVDHQGPEAFF. The CDR3 coding sequence is TGTGCCAGCAGCGTAGATCATCAGGGCCCTGAAGCTTTCTTT.

The rearrangement links TRBV6-1 to TRBJ2-5; no clear D. Germline V gene data show CDR1 as MNHNS and CDR2 as SASEGT. CDR3 size: 12 residues. The V and J ends lost 2 bases and 3 bases respectively, with 4 bases between them. The CDR3 nucleotides are TGTGCCAGCAGTGAACTAGAAGAGACCCAGTACTTC. Its translation is CASSELEETQYF.

This clone was counted once. V is TRBV27 and J is TRBJ2-7; TRBD1 matches at 8 bases. In germline, CDR1 is MNHEY, CDR2 SMNVEV (reference sequence). V lost 2 bases to trimming and J lost 2 bases; unmatched junction nucleotides: 2. This CDR3 region has 14 residues. This CDR3 reads CASSLQGATYEQYF. The CDR3 DNA reads TGTGCCAGCAGTTTACAGGGGGCCACCTACGAGCAGTACTTC.

DNA of the CDR3: TGCGCCAGCAGCCCGGGGGACGCAAGCACAGATACGCAGTATTTT. As protein: CASSPGDASTDTQYF. The V call is TRBV4-3, the J call TRBJ2-3; a possible D gene is TRBD2 (6 bases). This CDR3 is built from 15 residues. Trimming took 4 bases from V and 0 from J, leaving 11 bases between them. Germline CDR1 LGHNA, CDR2 YSLEER.

Regarding this clone: This may stem from a read error, because a much larger clone lies one nucleotide away. Other DNA sequences of this sample code for an identical CDR3. The V call is TRBV19, the J call TRBJ1-5, with 7 bases that match TRBD1. The trim removed 1 base at V and 2 bases at J, leaving 2 bases unmatched. CDR3 size: 15 residues. Germline CDR1 LNHDA, CDR2 SQIVND (reference sequence). This CDR3 is CASSIGQGGNQPQHF. The CDR3 region has the DNA TGTGCCAGTAGTATAGGACAGGGAGGCAATCAGCCCCAGCATTTT.

The rearrangement joins TRBV18 to TRBJ2-7; D is unclear. The germline V gene has CDR1 KGHSH and CDR2 LQKENI. V gave up 9 bases and J gave up 2 bases, with 14 bases separating them. This CDR3 comprises 13 residues. This CDR3 is CASSTSDTYEQYF. Written as DNA, the CDR3 is TGTGCCAGTTCCACATCCGATACCTACGAGCAGTACTTC.

The chain recombines TRBV7-9 with TRBJ2-7; no clear D gene. The germline V and J ends were trimmed by 6 bases and 2 bases, with 20 bases remaining between them. This CDR3 comprises 16 residues. Germline assignment: CDR1 SEHNR and CDR2 FQNEAQ (reference sequence). The CDR3 DNA follows: TGTGCCAGCAGTCTTATGATGAGTGACTTACCCTACGAGCAGTACTTC. Translating it yields CASSLMMSDLPYEQYF.

V is TRBV7-9 and J is TRBJ1-1; a weak D match, TRBD1 (5 bases). The CDR3 is 15 residues long. Per the germline V gene, CDR1 is SEHNR and CDR2 is FQNEAQ (reference sequence). V was cut by 5 bases and J by 6 bases, with 19 bases left in between. The CDR3 coding sequence is TGTGCCAGCAGCCGGGACGCCGGGGGATGGGCTGAAGCTTTCTTT. Translated, it gives CASSRDAGGWAEAFF.

The V and J genes are TRBV19 and TRBJ1-2, with a possible D match to TRBD1 (6 bases). There are 15 residues in the CDR3. Germline V gives CDR1 LNHDA, CDR2 SQIVND (reference sequence). V shed 4 bases and J shed 6 bases, with 18 bases lying between them. The CDR3 spells CASSRGHTGIDGYTF. CDR3 coding DNA: TGTGCCAGTAGTAGGGGACATACCGGTATTGATGGCTACACCTTC.

This clone was observed a single time. V is TRBV7-2 and J is TRBJ2-7; 8 nucleotides line up with TRBD2. From germline, CDR1 is SGHTA and CDR2 FQGNSA. The CDR3 is 15 residues long. V was pared by 6 bases and J by 1 base, with 8 bases of the junction left unmatched. CDR3 sequence: CASRKGAGGSYEQYF. CDR3 nucleotides: TGTGCCAGCAGGAAAGGGGCGGGGGGATCCTACGAGCAGTACTTC.

V is TRBV6-6 and J is TRBJ1-2; D is perhaps TRBD1 (5 bases). The V gene lost 2 bases and the J gene lost 3 bases, with 10 bases spanning the gap. Per germline, CDR1 MNHNY and CDR2 SVGAGI (reference sequence). The CDR3 totals 14 residues. The CDR3 nucleotides are TGTGCCAGCAGTTACAGGGGCAGGGACTATGGCTACACCTTC. This sequence encodes CASSYRGRDYGYTF.

The chain employs TRBV19 and TRBJ2-3; TRBD2 aligns across 9 bases. The CDR3 length is 16 residues. Per the germline V gene, CDR1 is LNHDA and CDR2 is SQIVND (reference sequence). V lost 4 bases and J lost 5; bases outside the gene matches: 10. The CDR3 nucleotides are TGTGCCAGTAGTAGACTTAGCGGGGGCATGGAAGATACGCAGTATTTT. Its protein is CASSRLSGGMEDTQYF.

V gene TRBV19 combines with J gene TRBJ2-7; tentative D call: TRBD1 (6 bases). CDR3 size: 15 residues. The ends were cut back, 5 bases at V and 0 bases at J, with 14 bases in the middle. The germline V gene has CDR1 LNHDA and CDR2 SQIVND (reference sequence). The CDR3 is CASSAYRASSYEQYF. The CDR3 nucleotides are TGTGCCAGTAGTGCCTACAGGGCCAGCTCCTACGAGCAGTACTTC.

This clone has only one observation. This chain uses TRBV7-9 with TRBJ1-2; 8 positions agree with TRBD1. This CDR3 comprises 13 residues. J gave up 4 bases and V 6 bases, and 4 bases lay outside the gene matches. Germline V gives CDR1 SEHNR, CDR2 FQNEAQ (reference sequence). For the CDR3, the DNA is TGTGCCAGCAGTTCGGACAGGGTCTATGGCTACACCTTC. Translated: CASSSDRVYGYTF.